The 3 T cell receptor beta chains given below trace back to one sample, sequenced in a study of monozygotic twins with inflammatory bowel disease. TCRdb reprocessed the 5' RACE reads and reports one entry per CDR3 protein, with no DNA. Its table records about 380,000 distinct CDR3 sequences. Input material: blood. The receptors shown here come from a human donor with ulcerative colitis or Crohn's disease, or a healthy co-twin of an affected twin (not recorded which).

This sequence joins TRBV7-3 and TRBJ2-6; the D call of TRBD1 rests on TCRdb alone, since no DNA is present to check it. This CDR3 has 18 amino acids. The germline V gene encodes CDR1 SGHTA and CDR2 FQGTGA. The CDR3 region is CASSFRDARSSGANVLTF.

The V gene is TRBV20-1, the J gene TRBJ2-2; TCRdb designates TRBD1, a call that cannot be tested without DNA. Germline V gene data show CDR1 as DFQATT and CDR2 as SNEGSKA (reference sequence). CDR3 length: 15 residues. CDR3 residues: CSASTGRDWTGELFF.

The chain carries TRBV6-1 and TRBJ1-1. The CDR3 has 15 residues. Germline V gene data show CDR1 as MNHNS and CDR2 as SASEGT. The CDR3 reads CASIVSSSVATEAFF.